The 21 T cell receptor beta chains reported below all come from one sample, sequenced in a study of blood T cell repertoires in COVID-19. TCRdb's table, derived via immunoSEQ multiplex PCR, lists solely in-frame clones and lacks some. The sample has roughly 230,000 clones, roughly 80% seen once. The sequencing input was peripheral blood. These receptors were collected from a man aged 50 to 59 with active or convalescent COVID-19.

The chain links TRBV3-1 (or the pseudogene TRBV3-2) to TRBJ1-5; D is ambiguous. The germline gives CDR1 LGHDT, CDR2 YNNKEL (reference sequence). The CDR3 is 14 residues long. Deletions cut 0 bases from V and 7 bases from J, with 10 bases between. The CDR3 DNA reads TGTGCCAGCAGCCAAGACACAACCTCCCAGCCCCAGCATTTT. Encoded protein: CASSQDTTSQPQHF.

The rearrangement links TRBV7-6 to TRBJ1-1; 9 bases agree with TRBD1. V lost 3 bases, J lost 1 base, and 6 bases stayed unmatched. CDR1 SGHVS and CDR2 FNYEAQ come from the germline V gene. This CDR3 has 16 residues. Here the CDR3 DNA reads TGTGCCAGCAGCTTTCGACCGGGACAGGGGAACACTGAAGCTTTCTTT. Its protein is CASSFRPGQGNTEAFF.

The chain recombines TRBV24-1 with TRBJ2-5; 9 nucleotides line up with TRBD1. Germline CDR1 and CDR2: KGHDR and SFDVKD. With 7 bases clipped from V and 1 base from J, the junction kept 6 bases outside the gene matches. The CDR3 loop spans 15 amino acids. CDR3 coding DNA: TGTGCCACCAGCCTCGGGACAGGGCGCCAAGAGACCCAGTACTTC. It encodes CATSLGTGRQETQYF.

CDR3 amino acids: CASSKGREDVGNQPQHF. CDR3 DNA: TGTGCCAGCAGCAAGGGGAGGGAGGATGTTGGCAATCAGCCCCAGCATTTT. The J gene is TRBJ1-5, the V gene TRBV11-3; D might be TRBD1 (5 bases). V lost 5 bases, J lost 2 bases, and 19 bases lay in between. There are 17 residues in the CDR3. From germline, CDR1 is SGHNT and CDR2 YENEEA.

This clone has only one observation. A much larger clone sits a single nucleotide away, making a read error possible. The rearrangement links TRBV6-2 or TRBV6-3 to TRBJ2-7; no clear D gene. V lost 6 bases to trimming and J lost 2 bases, with 5 bases between them. Germline V gene lookup returns CDR1 MNHEY and CDR2 SVGEGT. The CDR3 sequence is 11 residues long. The CDR3 bases are TGTGCCAGCAGCTCCACCTACGAGCAGTACTTC. Translated, it gives CASSSTYEQYF.

The genes are TRBV18 and TRBJ2-5; D might be TRBD2 (6 bases). The CDR3 has 14 residues. Per the germline V gene, CDR1 is KGHSH and CDR2 is LQKENI. The V and J ends lost 2 bases and 5 bases respectively, with 12 bases between them. The CDR3 nucleotides are TGTGCCAGCTCACCAGGAGGGGTGGCGGAGACCCAGTACTTC. This encodes CASSPGGVAETQYF.

The genes are TRBV3-1 (or the pseudogene TRBV3-2) and TRBJ2-7, with TRBD1 identical over 10 bases. Per the germline V gene, CDR1 is LGHDT and CDR2 is YNNKEL (reference sequence). CDR3 size: 16 residues. The J segment lost 7 bases and the V segment lost 2 bases, leaving 11 bases of the junction unmatched. The CDR3 loop reads CASSQRRDRGIGEQYF. The CDR3 DNA reads as TGTGCCAGCAGCCAAAGGAGGGACAGGGGTATTGGTGAGCAGTACTTC.

The V and J genes are TRBV5-1 and TRBJ2-7; D may be TRBD2 (7 bases). V shed 4 bases and J shed 2 bases, with 19 bases lying between them. The CDR3 has 16 residues. Germline CDR1 is SGHRS and CDR2 is YFSETQ. The CDR3 DNA follows: TGCGCCAGCAGCCCCGCCGTGCGGGGGCCGACCTACGAGCAGTACTTC. Amino acids: CASSPAVRGPTYEQYF. Looking up the rest from reference TRBV5-1 and TRBJ2-7 gives the full variable domain: KAGVTQTPRYLIKTRGQQVTLSCSPISGHRSVSWYQQTPGQGLQFLFEYFSETQRNKGNFPGRFSGRQFSNSRSEMNVSTLELGDSALYLCASSPAVRGPTYEQYFGPGTRLTVT.

The count of this clone is one. This sequence joins TRBV5-6 and TRBJ2-5, with D tentatively TRBD2 (5 bases). The germline CDR1 and CDR2 sequences are SGHDT and YYEEEE. The CDR3 spans 14 residues. Trimming cost V 4 bases and J 5 bases, with 15 bases left between them. CDR3 in amino acids: CASSLQPPGETQYF. The CDR3 coding sequence is TGTGCCAGCAGCCTACAGCCGCCGGGGGAGACCCAGTACTTC. The whole variable domain, filled in from reference TRBV5-6 and TRBJ2-5, reads DAGVTQSPTHLIKTRGQQVTLRCSPKSGHDTVSWYQQALGQGPQFIFQYYEEEERQRGNFPDRFSGHQFPNYSSELNVNALLLGDSALYLCASSLQPPGETQYFGPGTRLLVL.

V is TRBV9 and J is TRBJ2-7; 8 bases match TRBD2. The junction had 8 bases not matched to a gene; V was cut back by 9 bases and J by 3 bases. The length of the CDR3 is 13 residues. CDR1 and CDR2 (germline): SGDLS, YYNGEE. The DNA for the CDR3 is TGTGCCATCCCCATAGGGACTAGCTACGAGCAGTACTTC. Its translation: CAIPIGTSYEQYF.

The V gene is TRBV5-4, the J gene TRBJ2-3; 9 nucleotides align to TRBD1. Germline values: CDR1 SGHNT, CDR2 YYREEE (reference sequence). The CDR3 covers 13 residues. Trimming took 3 bases from V and 6 from J; bases not matched to a gene: 2. This chain's CDR3 is CASSSQGADTQYF. As DNA, the CDR3 is TGTGCCAGCAGCTCACAGGGGGCCGATACGCAGTATTTT.

V and J are TRBV19 and TRBJ1-2; weak D call: TRBD1 (5 bases). V was pared by 4 bases and J by 3 bases, with 15 bases between. Germline CDR1 and CDR2: LNHDA and SQIVND (reference sequence). This CDR3 has 15 residues. The CDR3 loop is CASSTSGTSHYGYTF. The CDR3 DNA sequence: TGTGCCAGTAGTACCTCCGGGACTAGTCACTATGGCTACACCTTC.

The chain carries TRBV3-1 (or the pseudogene TRBV3-2) and TRBJ1-2; 12 bases are a match to TRBD1. Germline CDR1 reads LGHDT; CDR2 reads YNNKEL (reference sequence). The V gene end was trimmed by 6 bases and the J gene end by 5 bases; junction bases not matched to a gene: 13. The CDR3 consists of 17 residues. CDR3 sequence (DNA): TGTGCCAGCAGTGCCCCGGGACAGGGGGCACGAAAGTATGGCTACACCTTC. Amino acids: CASSAPGQGARKYGYTF.

V is TRBV11-2 and J is TRBJ2-3; 7 bases fit TRBD2. The V and J ends lost 7 bases and 6 bases, in that order; junction bases with no gene match: 4. The CDR3 runs to 12 residues. Germline V CDR1 and CDR2: SGHAT, FQNNGV. The CDR3 coding sequence is TGTGCCAGCACCCCCGGGGGGGATACGCAGTATTTT. Residues: CASTPGGDTQYF. The full variable domain, with the rest looked up from reference TRBV11-2 and TRBJ2-3, is EAGVAQSPRYKIIEKRQSVAFWCNPISGHATLYWYQQILGQGPKLLIQFQNNGVVDDSQLPKDRFSAERLKGVDSTLKIQPAKLEDSAVYLCASTPGGDTQYFGPGTRLTVL.

This sequence joins TRBV5-4 and TRBJ1-2; maybe TRBD1 (6 bases). Germline V gene lookup returns CDR1 SGHNT and CDR2 YYREEE (reference sequence). V shed 4 bases and J shed 7 bases, with 11 bases lying between them. This CDR3 has 12 residues. This CDR3 is CASSPGQIGYTF. In DNA, the CDR3 is TGTGCCAGCAGCCCTGGACAGATTGGCTACACCTTC. The full variable domain, rest sourced from reference TRBV5-4 and TRBJ1-2, is ETGVTQSPTHLIKTRGQQVTLRCSSQSGHNTVSWYQQALGQGPQFIFQYYREEENGRGNFPPRFSGLQFPNYSSELNVNALELDDSALYLCASSPGQIGYTFGSGTRLTVV.

This chain joins TRBV19 and TRBJ2-3; a possible D gene is TRBD1 (5 bases). V dropped 3 bases and J dropped 1 base, with 14 bases sitting between them. CDR1 is LNHDA, CDR2 SQIVND, per germline (reference sequence). The CDR3 spans 16 residues. The CDR3 DNA sequence: TGTGCCAGTAGTATGTCGGTACAGGCGGGCACAGATACGCAGTATTTT. This gives the protein CASSMSVQAGTDTQYF.

This clone appeared a single time. J is TRBJ1-4 and V is TRBV5-4; D is unresolved. Trimming stripped 2 bases from V and 5 bases from J, with 4 bases between. CDR3 size: 12 residues. The germline CDR1 and CDR2 sequences are SGHNT and YYREEE (reference sequence). For the CDR3, the DNA is TGTGCCAGCAGCTTCCCAAATGAAAAACTGTTTTTT. It encodes CASSFPNEKLFF. Using reference TRBV5-4 and TRBJ1-4 for the parts outside the CDR3, the full variable domain is ETGVTQSPTHLIKTRGQQVTLRCSSQSGHNTVSWYQQALGQGPQFIFQYYREEENGRGNFPPRFSGLQFPNYSSELNVNALELDDSALYLCASSFPNEKLFFGSGTQLSVL.

This clone appeared a single time. The J gene is TRBJ1-1, the V gene TRBV7-8; 7 nucleotides match TRBD1. The junction had 5 bases not matched to a gene; V was cut back by 0 bases and J by 7 bases. The germline V gene encodes CDR1 SGHVS and CDR2 FQNEAQ. The CDR3 loop spans 14 amino acids. CDR3 DNA: TGTGCCAGCAGCTTAGCAGGGGGCCTAGGTGAAGCTTTCTTT. This encodes CASSLAGGLGEAFF.

The rearrangement links TRBV5-4 to TRBJ2-7; 8 bases agree with TRBD1. CDR1 and CDR2 from the germline V gene are SGHNT and YYREEE (reference sequence). The V and J ends lost 5 bases and 2 bases, in that order; junction bases with no gene match: 6. CDR3 size: 14 residues. This chain's CDR3 is CASRQGAGAYEQYF. CDR3 nucleotide sequence: TGTGCCAGCAGGCAGGGGGCTGGAGCCTACGAGCAGTACTTC.

The chain joins TRBV5-1 to TRBJ1-1; 7 positions agree with TRBD1. Germline trimming cut 7 bases from V and 1 base from J; bases unmatched to any gene: 4. The CDR3 contains 13 residues. Germline-derived CDR1 and CDR2 are SGHRS and YFSETQ. CDR3 sequence reads: CASREGANTEAFF. CDR3 DNA sequence: TGCGCCAGCCGCGAGGGGGCGAACACTGAAGCTTTCTTT. Combining the CDR3 with reference TRBV5-1 and TRBJ1-1 gives the whole variable domain KAGVTQTPRYLIKTRGQQVTLSCSPISGHRSVSWYQQTPGQGLQFLFEYFSETQRNKGNFPGRFSGRQFSNSRSEMNVSTLELGDSALYLCASREGANTEAFFGQGTRLTVV.

CDR3 sequence: CASSPNRVGTEAFF. CDR3 bases: TGTGCCAGCAGCCCTAACAGGGTAGGGACTGAAGCTTTCTTT. The chain is built from TRBV5-6 and TRBJ1-1, with D possibly being TRBD1 (6 bases). The CDR3 spans 14 residues. V lost 4 bases to trimming and J lost 5 bases, with 15 bases between them. From germline, CDR1 is SGHDT and CDR2 YYEEEE.